One and the same sample provided the 31 T cell receptor beta chains below, sequenced in a study of blood T cells in healthy people across ages. Primers used in a second PCR of about 7 to 12 cycles were a sample-barcoded 5' primer and a J-beta primer mix. TCRdb recomputed calls from the 5' RACE reads with MiXCR, one row per CDR3 protein. This table has some 370,000 distinct CDR3 sequences, roughly half appearing once. Material: blood. The receptors stem from a man in his fifties or sixties in good health.

The chain recombines TRBV10-2 with TRBJ2-1, with TRBD2 matching 8 bases. The V gene's germline CDR1 is WSHSY and CDR2 SAAADI. This CDR3 has 15 amino acids. Trimming cost V 4 bases and J 4 bases; bases outside gene matches: 6. DNA of the CDR3: TGCGCCAGCAGTGCTTCCGGCGGGAGGTACAATGAGCAGTTCTTC. This gives the protein CASSASGGRYNEQFF.

The rearrangement links TRBV10-3 to TRBJ2-5, with 7 positions matching TRBD2. Germline values: CDR1 ENHRY, CDR2 SYGVKD. This CDR3 has 14 residues. J was trimmed by 3 bases and V by 4 bases; bases with no gene match: 5. DNA of the CDR3: TGTGCCATCAGTGGGCTAGCGGAGAAAGAGACCCAGTACTTC. Its protein is CAISGLAEKETQYF.

The chain has TRBV18 and TRBJ1-6; tentatively, D is TRBD1 (5 bases). Trimming took off 2 bases at V and 6 bases at J, with 8 bases between the two ends. The CDR3 extends over 14 amino acids. CDR1 is KGHSH, CDR2 LQKENI, per germline. The CDR3 reads CASSPGATNSPLHF. The CDR3 DNA reads as TGTGCCAGCTCACCAGGGGCCACTAATTCACCCCTCCACTTT.

The CDR3 DNA reads as TGCGCCAGCAGCCAAGATCTGGCTTTCTCCTACAATGAGCAGTTCTTC. It codes for CASSQDLAFSYNEQFF. The rearrangement joins TRBV4-1 to TRBJ2-1; D is unresolved. Per germline, CDR1 MGHRA and CDR2 YSYEKL. CDR3 length equals 16 residues. The V end lost 0 bases, the J end lost 0 bases, and 9 bases lay between the germline ends.

This chain connects TRBV5-6 to TRBJ2-5; TRBD2 is a possible D gene (5 bases). In germline, CDR1 is SGHDT, CDR2 YYEEEE. The V end lost 1 base, the J end lost 2 bases, and 9 bases lay between the germline ends. The CDR3 is 14 amino acids. The CDR3 loop is CASSLLGEQETQYF. DNA of the CDR3: TGTGCCAGCAGCTTGTTGGGAGAGCAAGAGACCCAGTACTTC.

The count of this clonotype is one. The CDR3, as DNA: TGTGCCAGCAGCTTGTATCTCACGACTAGCGGGAGGGCCTACGAGCAGTACTTC. This codes for CASSLYLTTSGRAYEQYF. The chain recombines TRBV7-9 with TRBJ2-7, with 14 bases matching TRBD2. After removal of 3 bases from V and 2 bases from J, the junction contained 9 bases not matched to a gene. The germline V gene has CDR1 SEHNR and CDR2 FQNEAQ (reference sequence). The CDR3 runs to 18 residues. The full variable domain, its missing parts supplied by reference TRBV7-9 and TRBJ2-7, is DTGVSQNPRHKITKRGQNVTFRCDPISEHNRLYWYRQTLGQGPEFLTYFQNEAQLEKSRLLSDRFSAERPKGSFSTLEIQRTEQGDSAMYLCASSLYLTTSGRAYEQYFGPGTRLTVT.

V gene TRBV12-3 or TRBV12-4 combines with J gene TRBJ1-2; maybe TRBD1 (5 bases). Trimming removed 6 bases at V and 4 bases at J, with 24 bases between. The CDR3 runs 17 residues. The CDR3, as DNA: TGTGCCAGCAGCTCCCGGCAGGGAGGTCTCGGGGGCTATGGCTACACCTTC. It translates to CASSSRQGGLGGYGYTF.

This clonotype was picked up a small number of times. The chain is built from TRBV14 and TRBJ2-7, with D possibly TRBD1 on 6 matching bases. The V end was cut by 4 bases, the J end by 7 bases, with 11 bases between. Germline CDR1 is SGHDN and CDR2 is FVKESK. The CDR3 is 12 residues long. The CDR3 region is CASSPQGWEQYF. In DNA form, the CDR3 reads TGTGCCAGCAGCCCACAGGGATGGGAGCAGTACTTC. Complete variable domain (other parts from reference TRBV14 and TRBJ2-7): EAGVTQFPSHSVIEKGQTVTLRCDPISGHDNLYWYRRVMGKEIKFLLHFVKESKQDESGMPNNRFLAERTGGTYSTLKVQPAELEDSGVYFCASSPQGWEQYFGPGTRLTVT.

This rearrangement joins TRBV2 to TRBJ2-7; D might be TRBD2 (5 bases). The CDR3 consists of 16 residues. Per the germline V gene, CDR1 is SNHLY and CDR2 is FYNNEI. The V and J ends lost 8 bases and 0 bases respectively, with 20 bases between them. The CDR3, as DNA: TGTGCCAGCTCGCAAGGGAGCGTACGCCTCTCCTACGAGCAGTACTTC. This translates into CASSQGSVRLSYEQYF.

V gene TRBV7-3 combines with J gene TRBJ2-1, with D possibly being TRBD1 or TRBD2 (5 bases each). Per the germline V gene, CDR1 is SGHTA and CDR2 is FQGTGA. Trimming removed 0 bases at V and 6 bases at J, with 12 bases between. The CDR3 runs to 15 residues. CDR3 protein: CASSLTGDHSNEQFF. The CDR3 DNA is TGTGCCAGCAGCTTAACGGGGGATCACAGCAATGAGCAGTTCTTC.

This chain links TRBV7-8 with TRBJ2-7, with a weak D call TRBD2 (6 bases). Germline V gene data show CDR1 as SGHVS and CDR2 as FQNEAQ. The ends were cut back, 5 bases at V and 1 base at J, with 21 bases in the middle. This CDR3 has 17 residues. CDR3 loop: CASSPRTSTGLSYEQYF. The CDR3 DNA reads TGTGCCAGCAGCCCTAGGACATCAACTGGACTATCCTACGAGCAGTACTTC.

This clonotype was detected many times. J is TRBJ1-6 and V is TRBV11-2; no clear D gene. Germline V gives CDR1 SGHAT, CDR2 FQNNGV. The CDR3 is 15 residues long. V lost 3 bases, J lost 8 bases, and 14 bases lay in between. The CDR3 loop reads CASSFQVPRDSPLHF. CDR3 in DNA: TGTGCCAGCAGCTTCCAGGTGCCGCGGGATTCACCCCTCCACTTT.

The chain carries TRBV7-9 and TRBJ1-2; no definite D call. CDR3 size: 11 residues. Germline V CDR1 and CDR2: SEHNR, FQNEAQ (reference sequence). Between the trimmed V and J ends, which lost 5 bases and 7 bases, there was a span of 8 bases. The CDR3 DNA reads TGTGCCAGCAGCCTGGAGGCTGGCTACACCTTC. This sequence encodes CASSLEAGYTF.

The chain is built from TRBV9 and TRBJ2-7; D is unresolved. The CDR3 runs 14 residues. Germline loops: CDR1 SGDLS, CDR2 YYNGEE. V was cut by 2 bases and J by 0 bases, with 9 bases left in between. Here the CDR3 reads CASSVSTSSYEQYF. DNA for the CDR3: TGTGCCAGCAGCGTTAGCACCAGCTCCTACGAGCAGTACTTC.

This clonotype appeared many times. The V gene is TRBV5-1, the J gene TRBJ2-4; possibly TRBD1 for D (6 bases). Trimming took 0 bases from V and 8 from J, leaving 12 bases between them. This CDR3 spans 14 amino acids. Germline V lookup: CDR1 SGHRS, CDR2 YFSETQ. As DNA, the CDR3 is TGCGCCAGCAGCTTGGGAATTAAGGGGGACATTCAGTACTTC. Translation: CASSLGIKGDIQYF.

The V and J genes are TRBV5-1 and TRBJ1-2; TRBD1 matches at 12 bases. The length of the CDR3 is 16 residues. The V gene end was trimmed by 3 bases and the J gene end by 6 bases; junction bases not matched to a gene: 9. From germline, CDR1 is SGHRS and CDR2 YFSETQ. CDR3 in amino acids: CASSSNLGQGANGYTF. CDR3 DNA sequence: TGCGCCAGCAGCTCGAATCTGGGACAGGGGGCTAATGGCTACACCTTC.

This clonotype has a handful of counts. V usage is TRBV5-1 and J usage is TRBJ2-5, with 10 bases lining up with TRBD2. V dropped 2 bases and J dropped 1; count of bases not matched to a gene: 5. The CDR3 is 16 residues long. The germline CDR1 and CDR2 sequences are SGHRS and YFSETQ. The CDR3 is CASSLGAGGAQETQYF. Written as DNA, the CDR3 is TGCGCCAGCAGCTTAGGAGCGGGAGGGGCCCAAGAGACCCAGTACTTC.

This clonotype was observed at least ten times. V and J are TRBV7-2 and TRBJ2-7; TRBD1 matches 12 bases. CDR3 length: 15 amino acids. Trimming took 0 bases from V and 8 from J; bases not matched to a gene: 5. The germline V gene has CDR1 SGHTA and CDR2 FQGNSA. As DNA, the CDR3 is TGTGCCAGCAGCTTAGCCGCCGGGACAGGGGGCAAGCAGTACTTC. It yields the protein CASSLAAGTGGKQYF. The full variable domain, completed using reference TRBV7-2 and TRBJ2-7, is GAGVSQSPSNKVTEKGKDVELRCDPISGHTALYWYRQSLGQGLEFLIYFQGNSAPDKSGLPSDRFSAERTGGSVSTLTIQRTQQEDSAVYLCASSLAAGTGGKQYFGPGTRLTVT.

In the case of this clonotype: Being one base from a much bigger clone, this may be a read error. The chain is built from TRBV29-1 and TRBJ2-4; TRBD1 might be the D (5 bases). The last part of the DNA fits TRBJ2-7 better; the J call may be wrong. Germline V gene lookup returns CDR1 SQVTM and CDR2 ANQGSEA. The CDR3 is 11 amino acids. The CDR3 DNA sequence: TGCAGCGTTGGGCAGGGTTGCGAGCAGTACTTC. Its protein product is CSVGQGCEQYF.

This clonotype has just a few counts. The genes are TRBV28 and TRBJ2-7; TRBD2 is a possible D gene (6 bases). The CDR3 length is 15 residues. Between the trimmed V and J ends, which lost 2 bases and 2 bases, there was a span of 13 bases. Germline CDR1 is MDHEN and CDR2 is SYDVKM. DNA for the CDR3: TGTGCCAGCAGTTTACCTGGAGGGGTGACCTACGAGCAGTACTTC. Its translation is CASSLPGGVTYEQYF.

This clonotype was observed at least ten times. The chain has TRBV28 and TRBJ2-1; D unclear. V lost 6 bases to trimming and J lost 0 bases, with 12 bases between them. This CDR3 is 15 amino acids long. CDR1 and CDR2 (germline): MDHEN, SYDVKM. The DNA of the CDR3 is TGTGCCAGCAGCCAAGCGCCCAGCTCCTACAATGAGCAGTTCTTC. Protein: CASSQAPSSYNEQFF.

This chain joins TRBV7-9 and TRBJ1-1; D remains ambiguous. This CDR3 is 17 amino acids long. Germline CDR1 SEHNR, CDR2 FQNEAQ (reference sequence). V lost 3 bases and J lost 0, with 17 bases in between. The DNA of the CDR3 is TGTGCCAGCAGCTTCCCGGCTTCGACGGTAATGAACACTGAAGCTTTCTTT. Amino acid sequence: CASSFPASTVMNTEAFF.

The chain is built from TRBV2 and TRBJ2-3; TRBD2 matches 13 bases. The germline gives CDR1 SNHLY, CDR2 FYNNEI. V lost 5 bases and J lost 5; bases outside the gene matches: 10. There are 17 residues in the CDR3. The CDR3: CASSSNDRLAGGDTQYF. The CDR3 DNA sequence: TGTGCCAGCAGTTCCAACGACCGACTAGCGGGAGGAGATACGCAGTATTTT.

This chain joins TRBV10-3 and TRBJ2-6; 7 bases are shared with TRBD1. Trimming at V came to 6 bases and at J to 3 bases, leaving 8 bases not matched to a gene. This CDR3 region has 16 residues. Germline CDR1 reads ENHRY; CDR2 reads SYGVKD. The CDR3 nucleotides are TGTGCCATCAGCGACAGGGTGCCGAGTGGGGCCAACGTCCTGACTTTC. Translated, it gives CAISDRVPSGANVLTF.

The rearrangement links TRBV29-1 to TRBJ2-5; 7 bases line up with TRBD2. TRBJ2-7 explains the end of the DNA better; the J call may be wrong. CDR1 and CDR2 from the germline V gene are SQVTM and ANQGSEA. CDR3 length: 13 residues. The CDR3 region has the DNA TGCAGCGTCGCGGGGGAAAGGGTTGACGAGCAGTACTTC. Amino acid sequence: CSVAGERVDEQYF.

The chain links TRBV24-1 to TRBJ2-1; TRBD1 matches at 8 bases. The end of the DNA is better explained by TRBJ2-7, so the J call may be wrong. Germline values: CDR1 KGHDR, CDR2 SFDVKD. This CDR3 has 16 amino acids. In DNA form, the CDR3 reads TGTGCCACCAGTGACAATCAGGGGGCGTTGGGCAATGAGCAGTACTTC. Translated: CATSDNQGALGNEQYF.

The CDR3 DNA sequence: TGCGCCAGCAGCTTGTCGGGGGGGAGCGTCAAAGAGACCCAGTACTTC. It encodes CASSLSGGSVKETQYF. J is TRBJ2-5 and V is TRBV5-1, with 8 bases identical to TRBD2. The CDR3 is 16 residues long. The V and J ends lost 1 base and 3 bases, in that order; junction bases with no gene match: 8. From germline, CDR1 is SGHRS and CDR2 YFSETQ.

The chain combines TRBV25-1 with TRBJ2-3; D remains ambiguous. Per germline, CDR1 MGHDK and CDR2 SYGVNS. This CDR3 has 14 amino acids. Trimming removed 2 bases at V and 7 bases at J, with 13 bases between. The CDR3 here is CASSESSSSNTQYF. DNA of the CDR3: TGTGCCAGCAGTGAAAGTTCCTCTTCTAATACGCAGTATTTT.

The chain couples TRBV28 to TRBJ2-1; 8 nucleotides align to TRBD2. CDR3 length equals 16 residues. Germline CDR1 reads MDHEN; CDR2 reads SYDVKM. Trimming at V came to 2 bases and at J to 6 bases, leaving 9 bases not matched to a gene. The CDR3 nucleotides read TGTGCCAGCAGTTTAAGGGGACTAGGAGGGCCCAATGAGCAGTTCTTC. The encoded protein is CASSLRGLGGPNEQFF.

CDR3 nucleotide sequence: TGTGCCAGCAGCCAAGATAAGGGTTCCACTTTCTACAATGAGCAGTTCTTC. Amino acid sequence: CASSQDKGSTFYNEQFF. V usage is TRBV14 and J usage is TRBJ2-1; D gene uncertain. The germline gives CDR1 SGHDN, CDR2 FVKESK. The germline V and J ends were trimmed by 0 bases and 3 bases, with 15 bases remaining between them. The CDR3 totals 17 residues.

The chain is built from TRBV27 and TRBJ2-3, with 9 bases fitting TRBD2. The V gene end was trimmed by 4 bases and the J gene end by 2 bases; junction bases not matched to a gene: 7. The CDR3 spans 16 residues. Germline CDR1 and CDR2: MNHEY and SMNVEV (reference sequence). For the CDR3, the DNA is TGTGCCAGCAGTTCTCTAACTAGCGGGTACACAGATACGCAGTATTTT. This gives the protein CASSSLTSGYTDTQYF.